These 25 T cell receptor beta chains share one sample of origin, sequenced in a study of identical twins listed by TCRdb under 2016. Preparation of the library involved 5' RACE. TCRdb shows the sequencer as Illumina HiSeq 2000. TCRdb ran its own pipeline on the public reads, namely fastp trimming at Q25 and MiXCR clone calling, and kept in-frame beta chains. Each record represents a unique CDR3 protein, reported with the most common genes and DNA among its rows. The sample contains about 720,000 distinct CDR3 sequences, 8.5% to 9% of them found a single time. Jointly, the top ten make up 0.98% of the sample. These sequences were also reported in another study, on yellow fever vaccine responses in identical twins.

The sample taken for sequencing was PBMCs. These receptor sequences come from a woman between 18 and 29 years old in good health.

DNA of the CDR3: TGTGCCAGCAGCCGGGCAGGGTTAAGGGATGAGCAGTTCTTC. Amino acid sequence: CASSRAGLRDEQFF. J is TRBJ2-1 and V is TRBV7-9; D is perhaps TRBD1 (5 bases). V lost 5 bases and J 8 bases, leaving 16 bases between the germline ends. The germline V gene has CDR1 SEHNR and CDR2 FQNEAQ (reference sequence). This CDR3 contains 14 residues.

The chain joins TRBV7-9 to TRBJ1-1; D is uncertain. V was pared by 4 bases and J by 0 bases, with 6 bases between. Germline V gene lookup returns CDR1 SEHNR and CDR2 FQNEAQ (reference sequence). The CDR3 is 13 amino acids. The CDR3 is CASSSYLNTEAFF. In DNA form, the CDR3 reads TGTGCCAGCAGCTCATATCTGAACACTGAAGCTTTCTTT.

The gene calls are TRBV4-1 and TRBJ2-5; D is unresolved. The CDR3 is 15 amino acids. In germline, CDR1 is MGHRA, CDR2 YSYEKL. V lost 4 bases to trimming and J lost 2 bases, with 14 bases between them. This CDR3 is CASSLSDQLQETQYF. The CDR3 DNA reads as TGCGCCAGCAGCCTTTCTGACCAGCTTCAAGAGACCCAGTACTTC.

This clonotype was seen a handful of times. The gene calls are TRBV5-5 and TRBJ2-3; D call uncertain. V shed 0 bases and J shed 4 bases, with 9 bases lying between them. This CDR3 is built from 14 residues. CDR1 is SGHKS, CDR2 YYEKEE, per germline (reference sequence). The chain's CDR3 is CASSLDRYSDTQYF. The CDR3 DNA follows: TGTGCCAGCAGCTTGGATCGGTACTCAGATACGCAGTATTTT.

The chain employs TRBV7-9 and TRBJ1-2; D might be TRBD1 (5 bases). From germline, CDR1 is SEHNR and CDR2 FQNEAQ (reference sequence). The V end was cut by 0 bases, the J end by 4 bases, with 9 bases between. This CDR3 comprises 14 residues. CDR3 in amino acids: CASSLAGTTYGYTF. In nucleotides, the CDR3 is TGTGCCAGCAGCTTAGCCGGGACGACCTATGGCTACACCTTC.

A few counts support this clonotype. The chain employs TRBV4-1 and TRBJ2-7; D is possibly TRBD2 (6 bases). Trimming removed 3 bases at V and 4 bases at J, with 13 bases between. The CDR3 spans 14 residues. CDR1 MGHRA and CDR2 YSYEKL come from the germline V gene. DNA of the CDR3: TGCGCCAGCAGCCACGCCGGGGGAACATACGAGCAGTACTTC. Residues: CASSHAGGTYEQYF.

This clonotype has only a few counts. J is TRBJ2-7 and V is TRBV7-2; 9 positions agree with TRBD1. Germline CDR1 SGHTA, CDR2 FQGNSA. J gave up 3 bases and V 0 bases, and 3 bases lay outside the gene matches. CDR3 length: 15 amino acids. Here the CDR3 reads CASSLATGGHYEQYF. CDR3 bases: TGTGCCAGCAGCTTAGCGACAGGGGGGCACTACGAGCAGTACTTC.

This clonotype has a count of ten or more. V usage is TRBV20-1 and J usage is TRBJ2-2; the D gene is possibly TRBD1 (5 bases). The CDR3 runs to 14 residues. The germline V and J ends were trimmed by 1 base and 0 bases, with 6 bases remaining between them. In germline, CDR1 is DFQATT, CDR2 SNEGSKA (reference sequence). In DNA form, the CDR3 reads TGCAGTGCTAGAGGGGGCCCGAACACCGGGGAGCTGTTTTTT. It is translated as CSARGGPNTGELFF.

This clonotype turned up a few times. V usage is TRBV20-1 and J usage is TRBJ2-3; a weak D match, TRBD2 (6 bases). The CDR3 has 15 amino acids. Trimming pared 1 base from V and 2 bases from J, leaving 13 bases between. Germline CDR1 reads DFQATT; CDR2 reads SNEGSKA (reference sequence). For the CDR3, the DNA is TGCAGTGCTAGAGTCCTCGGGACTCTCACAGATACGCAGTATTTT. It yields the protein CSARVLGTLTDTQYF.

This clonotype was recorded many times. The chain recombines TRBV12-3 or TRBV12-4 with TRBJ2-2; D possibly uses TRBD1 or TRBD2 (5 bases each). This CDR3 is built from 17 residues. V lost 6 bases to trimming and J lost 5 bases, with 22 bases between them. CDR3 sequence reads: CASRHPGSGRKTGELFF. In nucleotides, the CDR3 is TGTGCCAGCAGGCACCCAGGTTCGGGGCGAAAGACCGGGGAGCTGTTTTTT.

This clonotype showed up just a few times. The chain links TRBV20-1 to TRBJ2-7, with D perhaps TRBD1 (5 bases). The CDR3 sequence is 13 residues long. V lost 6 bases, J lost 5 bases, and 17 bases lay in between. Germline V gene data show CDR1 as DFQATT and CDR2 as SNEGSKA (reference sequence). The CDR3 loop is CSASGNWIHEQYF. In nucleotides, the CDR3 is TGCAGTGCCTCAGGGAACTGGATCCACGAGCAGTACTTC.

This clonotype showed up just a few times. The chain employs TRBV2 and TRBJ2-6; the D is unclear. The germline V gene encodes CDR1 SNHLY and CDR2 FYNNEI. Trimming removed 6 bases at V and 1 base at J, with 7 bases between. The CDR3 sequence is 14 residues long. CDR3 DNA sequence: TGTGCCAGCAGCGCGAGGTCTGGGGCCAACGTCCTGACTTTC. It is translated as CASSARSGANVLTF.

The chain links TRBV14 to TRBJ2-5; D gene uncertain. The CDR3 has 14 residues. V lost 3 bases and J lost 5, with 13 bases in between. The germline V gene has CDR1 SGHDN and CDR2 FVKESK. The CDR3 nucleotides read TGTGCCAGCAGCCACGGACCCTTCTTGGAGACCCAGTACTTC. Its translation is CASSHGPFLETQYF. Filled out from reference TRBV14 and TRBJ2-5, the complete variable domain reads EAGVTQFPSHSVIEKGQTVTLRCDPISGHDNLYWYRRVMGKEIKFLLHFVKESKQDESGMPNNRFLAERTGGTYSTLKVQPAELEDSGVYFCASSHGPFLETQYFGPGTRLLVL.

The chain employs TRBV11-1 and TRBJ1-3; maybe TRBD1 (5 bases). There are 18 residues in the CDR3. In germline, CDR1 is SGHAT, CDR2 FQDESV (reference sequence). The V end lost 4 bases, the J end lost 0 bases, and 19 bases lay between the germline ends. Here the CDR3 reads CASSSYPTAISSGNTIYF. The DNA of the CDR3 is TGTGCCAGCAGCTCGTACCCGACAGCAATTAGCTCTGGAAACACCATATATTTT.

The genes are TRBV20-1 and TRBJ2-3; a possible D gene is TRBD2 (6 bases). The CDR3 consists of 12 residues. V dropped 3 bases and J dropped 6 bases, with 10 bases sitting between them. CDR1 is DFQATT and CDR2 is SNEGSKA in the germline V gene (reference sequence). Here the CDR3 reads CSASGRSDTQYF. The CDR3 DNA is TGCAGTGCTAGCGGGAGATCTGATACGCAGTATTTT.

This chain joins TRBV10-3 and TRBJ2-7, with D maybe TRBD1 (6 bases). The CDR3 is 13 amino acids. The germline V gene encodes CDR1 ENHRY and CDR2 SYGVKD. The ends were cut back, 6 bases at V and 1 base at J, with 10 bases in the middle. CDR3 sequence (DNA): TGTGCCATCAGGGGCGGACAGTCCTACGAGCAGTACTTC. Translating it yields CAIRGGQSYEQYF.

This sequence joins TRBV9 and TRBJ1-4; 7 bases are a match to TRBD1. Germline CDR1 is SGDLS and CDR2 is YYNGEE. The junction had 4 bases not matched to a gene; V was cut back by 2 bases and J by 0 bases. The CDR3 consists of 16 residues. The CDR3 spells CASSVRTGATNEKLFF. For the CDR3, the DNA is TGTGCCAGCAGCGTCCGGACAGGTGCAACTAATGAAAAACTGTTTTTT.

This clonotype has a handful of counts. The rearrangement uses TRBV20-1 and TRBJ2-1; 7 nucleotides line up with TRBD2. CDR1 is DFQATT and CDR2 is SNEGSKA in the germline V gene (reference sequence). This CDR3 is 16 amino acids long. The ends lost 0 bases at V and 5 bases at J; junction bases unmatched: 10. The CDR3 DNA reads TGCAGTGCTAGAGATTTTGGCGGGACTACCCACAATGAGCAGTTCTTC. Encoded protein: CSARDFGGTTHNEQFF.

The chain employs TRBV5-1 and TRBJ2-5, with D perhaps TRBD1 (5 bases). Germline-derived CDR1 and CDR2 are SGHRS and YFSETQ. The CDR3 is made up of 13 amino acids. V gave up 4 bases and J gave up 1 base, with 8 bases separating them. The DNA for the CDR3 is TGCGCCAGCAGCCGGACAACCCAAGAGACCCAGTACTTC. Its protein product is CASSRTTQETQYF.

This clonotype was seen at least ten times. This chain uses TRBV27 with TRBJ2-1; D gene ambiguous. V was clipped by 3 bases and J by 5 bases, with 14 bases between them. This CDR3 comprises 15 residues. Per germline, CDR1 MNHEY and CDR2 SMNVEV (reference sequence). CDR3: CASSFRLGSNNEQFF. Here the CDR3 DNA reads TGTGCCAGCAGTTTCCGTCTCGGCAGCAACAATGAGCAGTTCTTC.

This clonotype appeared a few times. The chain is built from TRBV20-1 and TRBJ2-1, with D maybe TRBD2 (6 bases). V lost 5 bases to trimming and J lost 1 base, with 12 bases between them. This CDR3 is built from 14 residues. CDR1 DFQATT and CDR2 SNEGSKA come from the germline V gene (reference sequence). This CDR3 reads CSAPRDLSYNEQFF. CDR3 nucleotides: TGCAGTGCTCCACGGGACTTATCCTACAATGAGCAGTTCTTC.

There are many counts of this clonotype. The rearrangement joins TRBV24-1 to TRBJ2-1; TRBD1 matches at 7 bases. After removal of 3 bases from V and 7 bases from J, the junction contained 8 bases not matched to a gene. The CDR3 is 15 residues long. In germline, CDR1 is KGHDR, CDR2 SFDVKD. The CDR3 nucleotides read TGTGCCACCAGTGATAAGGACAGGCTTAAGAATGAGCAGTTCTTC. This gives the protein CATSDKDRLKNEQFF.

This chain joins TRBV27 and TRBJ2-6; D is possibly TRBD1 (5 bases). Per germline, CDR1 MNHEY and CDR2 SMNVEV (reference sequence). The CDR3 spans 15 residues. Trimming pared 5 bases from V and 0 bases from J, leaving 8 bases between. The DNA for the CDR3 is TGTGCCAGCAGTCGACAGTTCTCTGGGGCCAACGTCCTGACTTTC. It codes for CASSRQFSGANVLTF.

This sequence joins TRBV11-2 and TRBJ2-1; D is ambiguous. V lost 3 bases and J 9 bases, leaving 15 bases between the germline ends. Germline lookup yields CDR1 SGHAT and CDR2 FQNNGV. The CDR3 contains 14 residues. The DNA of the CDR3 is TGTGCCAGCAGCTTTTCCGACTCACGGCTTGAGCAGTTCTTC. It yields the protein CASSFSDSRLEQFF.

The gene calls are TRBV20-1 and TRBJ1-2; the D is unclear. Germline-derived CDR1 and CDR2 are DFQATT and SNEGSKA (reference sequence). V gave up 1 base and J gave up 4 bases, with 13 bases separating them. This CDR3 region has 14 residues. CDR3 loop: CSARAGETSYGYTF. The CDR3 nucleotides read TGCAGTGCTAGAGCTGGCGAGACATCCTATGGCTACACCTTC.